The source of this T cell receptor beta chain is a study of blood T cell repertoires in COVID-19. On the study more broadly: T cells, B-cell-depleted T cells, or PBMCs supplied cDNA or gDNA.

The CDR3 loop spans 13 amino acids. The V segment lost 8 bases and the J segment 2 bases; nucleotides outside the gene matches: 5. Per germline, CDR1 WSHSY and CDR2 SAAADI. Authors' analysis steps: Amplified reference gene primers provided the basis for estimating nucleated cell counts. Profiling relied on immunoSEQ multiplex PCR, and the TCRdb table lists in-frame clones only, not all of them. That table gives V, J and clone size, and the DNA gave D and trimming. Of roughly 330,000 clones listed, around 87% were seen once; the top ten hold less than 6%. This clone was seen once. The clonotype was recovered from a woman aged 25 to 45 who had recovered from COVID-19. The chain joins TRBV10-2 to TRBJ2-7; 8 positions match TRBD1. Sequenced sample: PBMCs or T cells enriched from blood (not recorded which). The CDR3 coding sequence is TGCGCCAGCGGACAGGGCGTTACCTACGAGCAGTACTTC. Amino acids: CASGQGVTYEQYF.